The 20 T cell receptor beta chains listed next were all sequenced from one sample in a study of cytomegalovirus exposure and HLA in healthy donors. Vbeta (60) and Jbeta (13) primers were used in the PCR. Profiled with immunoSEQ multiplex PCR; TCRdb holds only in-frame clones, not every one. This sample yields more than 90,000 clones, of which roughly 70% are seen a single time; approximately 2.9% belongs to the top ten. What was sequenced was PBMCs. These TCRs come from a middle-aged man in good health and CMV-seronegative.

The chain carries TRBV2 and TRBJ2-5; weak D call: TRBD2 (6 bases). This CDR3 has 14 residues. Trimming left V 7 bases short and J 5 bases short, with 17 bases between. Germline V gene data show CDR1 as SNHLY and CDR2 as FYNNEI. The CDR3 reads CASTSLAPGETQYF. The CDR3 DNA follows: TGTGCCAGCACTTCACTAGCTCCCGGGGAGACCCAGTACTTC.

CDR3 nucleotide sequence: TGTGCCAGCAGTGAATATAAGGCGGGGGCAGAGACCCAGTACTTC. Translation gives CASSEYKAGAETQYF. J is TRBJ2-5 and V is TRBV25-1, with D possibly being TRBD2 (7 bases). The germline CDR1 and CDR2 sequences are MGHDK and SYGVNS. V was pared by 0 bases and J by 4 bases, with 12 bases between. The CDR3 totals 15 residues.

The CDR3 DNA sequence: TGTGCCAGCAGTCGCGTCGCGACTTCCAATGAGCAGTTCTTC. Amino acids: CASSRVATSNEQFF. The chain is built from TRBV27 and TRBJ2-1, with unresolved D. CDR3 length: 14 amino acids. Looked up from germline, CDR1 is MNHEY and CDR2 is SMNVEV (reference sequence). Trimming pared 5 bases from V and 6 bases from J, leaving 14 bases between.

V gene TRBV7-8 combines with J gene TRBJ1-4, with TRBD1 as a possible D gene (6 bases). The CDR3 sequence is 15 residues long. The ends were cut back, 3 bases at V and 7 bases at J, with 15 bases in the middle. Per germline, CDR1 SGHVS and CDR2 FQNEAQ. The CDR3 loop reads CASSFRRDNREKLFF. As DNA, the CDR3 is TGTGCCAGCAGCTTCCGTCGGGACAATCGTGAAAAACTGTTTTTT.

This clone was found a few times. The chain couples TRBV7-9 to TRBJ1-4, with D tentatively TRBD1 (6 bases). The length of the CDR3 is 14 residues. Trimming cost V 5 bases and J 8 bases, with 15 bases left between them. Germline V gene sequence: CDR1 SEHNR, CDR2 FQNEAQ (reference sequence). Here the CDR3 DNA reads TGTGCCAGCAGCCCGGCAGGGGTATCGGAAAAACTGTTTTTT. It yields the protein CASSPAGVSEKLFF.

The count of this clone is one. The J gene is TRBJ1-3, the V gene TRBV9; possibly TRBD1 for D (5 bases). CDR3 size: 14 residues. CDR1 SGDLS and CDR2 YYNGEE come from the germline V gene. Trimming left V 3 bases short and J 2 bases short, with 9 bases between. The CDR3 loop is CASSAGTPGNTIYF. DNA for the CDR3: TGTGCCAGCAGCGCAGGGACTCCTGGAAACACCATATATTTT. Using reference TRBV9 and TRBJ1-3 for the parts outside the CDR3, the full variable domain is DSGVTQTPKHLITATGQRVTLRCSPRSGDLSVYWYQQSLDQGLQFLIQYYNGEERAKGNILERFSAQQFPDLHSELNLSSLELGDSALYFCASSAGTPGNTIYFGEGSWLTVV.

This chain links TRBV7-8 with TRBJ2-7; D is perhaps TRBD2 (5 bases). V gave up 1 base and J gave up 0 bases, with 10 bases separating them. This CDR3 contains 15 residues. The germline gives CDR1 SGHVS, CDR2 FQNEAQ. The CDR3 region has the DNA TGTGCCAGCAGCTTAGGCCTAGGAGGCTCCTACGAGCAGTACTTC. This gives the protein CASSLGLGGSYEQYF.

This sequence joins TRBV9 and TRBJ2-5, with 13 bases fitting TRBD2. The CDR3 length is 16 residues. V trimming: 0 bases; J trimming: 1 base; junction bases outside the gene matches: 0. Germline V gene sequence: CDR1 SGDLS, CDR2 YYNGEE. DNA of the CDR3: TGTGCCAGCAGCGTAGGACTAGCGGGGGGCCAAGAGACCCAGTACTTC. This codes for CASSVGLAGGQETQYF.

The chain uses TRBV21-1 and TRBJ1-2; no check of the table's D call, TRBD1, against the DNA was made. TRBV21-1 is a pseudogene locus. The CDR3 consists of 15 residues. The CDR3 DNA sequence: TGTGCCAGCAGCAAAGGAACAGGGGGCAGCGATGGCTACACCTTC. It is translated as CASSKGTGGSDGYTF.

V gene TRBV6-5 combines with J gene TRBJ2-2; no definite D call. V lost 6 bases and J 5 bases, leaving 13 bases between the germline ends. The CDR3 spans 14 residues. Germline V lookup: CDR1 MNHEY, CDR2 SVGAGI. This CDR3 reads CASRATTFTGELFF. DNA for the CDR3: TGTGCCAGCAGAGCCACGACTTTTACCGGGGAGCTGTTTTTT.

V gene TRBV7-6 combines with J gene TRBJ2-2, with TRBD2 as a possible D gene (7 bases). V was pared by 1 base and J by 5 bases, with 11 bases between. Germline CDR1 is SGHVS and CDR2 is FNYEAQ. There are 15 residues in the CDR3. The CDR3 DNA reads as TGTGCCAGCAGCTTAGTGGGGGGGCTAACCGGGGAGCTGTTTTTT. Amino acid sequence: CASSLVGGLTGELFF.

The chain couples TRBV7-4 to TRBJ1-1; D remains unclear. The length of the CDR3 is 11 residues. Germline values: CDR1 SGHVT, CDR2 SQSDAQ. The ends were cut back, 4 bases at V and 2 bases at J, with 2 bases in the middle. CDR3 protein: CASSSNTEAFF. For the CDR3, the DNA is TGTGCCAGCAGCTCAAACACTGAAGCTTTCTTT.

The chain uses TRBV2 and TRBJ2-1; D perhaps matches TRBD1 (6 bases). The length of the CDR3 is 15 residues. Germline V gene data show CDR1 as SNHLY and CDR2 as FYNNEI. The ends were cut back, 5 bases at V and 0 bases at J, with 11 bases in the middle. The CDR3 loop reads CASSPQGLSYNEQFF. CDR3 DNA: TGTGCCAGCAGTCCACAGGGTCTCTCCTACAATGAGCAGTTCTTC.

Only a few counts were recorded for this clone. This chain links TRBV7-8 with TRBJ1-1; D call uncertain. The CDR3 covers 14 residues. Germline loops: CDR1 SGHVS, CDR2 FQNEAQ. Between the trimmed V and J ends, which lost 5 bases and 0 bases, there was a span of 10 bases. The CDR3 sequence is CASSPGIMNTEAFF. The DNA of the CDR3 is TGTGCCAGCAGCCCGGGGATCATGAACACTGAAGCTTTCTTT.

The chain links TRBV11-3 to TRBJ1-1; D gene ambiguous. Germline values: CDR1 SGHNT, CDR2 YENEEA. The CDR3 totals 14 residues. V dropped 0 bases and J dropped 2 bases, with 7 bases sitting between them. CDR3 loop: CASSLDNSNTEAFF. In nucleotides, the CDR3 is TGTGCCAGCAGCTTAGATAATAGTAACACTGAAGCTTTCTTT.

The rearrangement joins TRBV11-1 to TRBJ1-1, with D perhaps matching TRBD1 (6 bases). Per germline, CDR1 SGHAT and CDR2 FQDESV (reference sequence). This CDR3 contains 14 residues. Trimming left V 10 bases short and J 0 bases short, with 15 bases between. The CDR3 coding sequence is TGTGCCACCGACCAGACAGGAATGAACACTGAAGCTTTCTTT. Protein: CATDQTGMNTEAFF. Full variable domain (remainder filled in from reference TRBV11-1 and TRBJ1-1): EAEVAQSPRYKITEKSQAVAFWCDPISGHATLYWYRQILGQGPELLVQFQDESVVDDSQLPKDRFSAERLKGVDSTLKIQPAELGDSAMYLCATDQTGMNTEAFFGQGTRLTVV.

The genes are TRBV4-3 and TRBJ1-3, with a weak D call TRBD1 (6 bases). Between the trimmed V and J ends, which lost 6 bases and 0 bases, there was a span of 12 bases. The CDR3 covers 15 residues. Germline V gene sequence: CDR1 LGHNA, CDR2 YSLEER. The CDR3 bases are TGCGCCAGCAGTCGACAGGTTAGCTCTGGAAACACCATATATTTT. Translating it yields CASSRQVSSGNTIYF.

The CDR3 DNA follows: TGTGCCAGCAGCTTAGGGGGGGATTACTATGGCTACACCTTC. Amino acids: CASSLGGDYYGYTF. This chain links TRBV7-9 with TRBJ1-2; tentatively, D is TRBD1 (5 bases). The CDR3 runs to 14 residues. V was cut by 1 base and J by 3 bases, with 9 bases left in between. Germline values: CDR1 SEHNR, CDR2 FQNEAQ (reference sequence).

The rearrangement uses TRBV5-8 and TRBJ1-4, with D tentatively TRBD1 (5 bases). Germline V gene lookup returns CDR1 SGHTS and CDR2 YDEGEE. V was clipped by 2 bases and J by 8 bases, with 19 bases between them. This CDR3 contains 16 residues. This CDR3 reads CASSLMRGLVSEKLFF. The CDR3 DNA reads TGTGCCAGCAGCTTAATGAGGGGACTAGTGAGCGAAAAACTGTTTTTT.

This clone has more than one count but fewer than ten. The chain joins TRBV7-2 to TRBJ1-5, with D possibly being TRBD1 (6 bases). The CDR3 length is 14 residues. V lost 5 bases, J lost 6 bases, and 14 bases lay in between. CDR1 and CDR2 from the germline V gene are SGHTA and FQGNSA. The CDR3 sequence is CASSLGRGAQPQHF. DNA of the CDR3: TGTGCCAGCAGCCTAGGCAGGGGCGCTCAGCCCCAGCATTTT.